This TCR beta chain is from a study of PD-1 blockade in classical Hodgkin lymphoma. With respect to this clone: Its target is unknown.

This sample's time point: cycle 4 day 1 (C4D1), after 6 weeks of nivolumab. Patients all relapsed after autologous stem cell transplantation, and there was variation in brentuximab vedotin exposure. The CDR3 extends over 12 amino acids. Germline CDR1 is SGHDT and CDR2 is YYEEEE. Findings and limits, study-wide: Lower baseline TCR diversity marked trial partial responders and progressors. Newly diagnosed patients reportedly trailed healthy donors in baseline TCR diversity.

TCRdb's copy holds only in-frame clones and misses some; the assay was immunoSEQ multiplex PCR. The repertoire holds just under 65,000 clones, 91% seen once, with 10% in the top ten. V and J are TRBV5-6 and TRBJ2-5; perhaps TRBD1 as D (5 bases). The end of the DNA aligns better with TRBJ2-7, so the J call may be wrong. This TCR was sampled from a human donor with classical Hodgkin lymphoma. The specimen was peripheral blood mononuclear cells (PBMCs), collected before the fourth cycle of nivolumab. The CDR3 here is CASSRDSYEQYF. CDR3 nucleotides: TGTGCCAGCAGCCGTGACAGCTACGAGCAGTACTTC.